The T cell receptor (beta chain) described here comes from a study of blood T cell repertoires in COVID-19. Study summary: The United States, Italy and Spain were the sources of the acute and convalescent COVID-19 samples. T cells, B-cell-depleted T cells, or PBMCs supplied cDNA or gDNA.

Methods used by the authors: Amplification of reference gene primers provided the estimated nucleated cell counts. The protocol was immunoSEQ multiplex PCR, while the TCRdb copy is restricted to in-frame clones and leaves out a portion. The V and J calls and the clone size are those of that table, but D and trimming were determined from the DNA. Altogether some 110,000 clones are present, approximately 80% being singletons, with the ten largest covering about 8%. Trimming took 3 bases from V and 1 from J, leaving 10 bases between them. CDR3 length: 14 amino acids. Germline V gene sequence: CDR1 DFQATT, CDR2 SNEGSKA (reference sequence).

The source is a man between 70 and 80 years old with active or convalescent COVID-19. V and J are TRBV20-1 and TRBJ2-1, with a tentative D call TRBD2 (5 bases). The sequenced material came from peripheral blood. CDR3 in DNA: TGCAGTGCTAGTGCCGGGATATCCTACAATGAGCAGTTCTTC. Residues: CSASAGISYNEQFF.